This T cell receptor beta chain was found in a study of T-cell reconstitution after alpha-beta-depleted transplantation in children. Study-wide points: T-cell numbers and diversity, one year after transplant, stemmed largely from T cells that were newly produced. Several hundred expanded graft clones reportedly were the source of alpha-beta T cells about two months after transplant.

Library preparation (for TCRbeta) was performed with unique molecular identifiers. TCRdb independently ran MiXCR on the PCR reads; one entry per CDR3 protein. Among 300,000 to 400,000 distinct CDR3 sequences, 20% to 30% were seen once, and the ten largest hold roughly 9.7%. Points on this clonotype: Its antigen remains unknown.

The sample was PBMCs, mostly from graft donor cells, taken 180 days after TCRalphabeta/CD19-depleted stem cell transplant. The clonotype was recovered from a male patient aged 10 to 17 who had a stem cell transplant for acute lymphoblastic leukemia, so the T cells may come from the graft donor.

This chain's CDR3 is CASSPQGRVFGNEQFF. The CDR3 DNA sequence: TGTGCCAGCAGCCCCCAGGGGAGGGTTTTCGGCAATGAGCAGTTCTTC. This chain links TRBV7-3 with TRBJ2-1, with a tentative D call TRBD2 (7 bases). The V end lost 5 bases, the J end lost 6 bases, and 20 bases lay between the germline ends. CDR1 is SGHTA and CDR2 is FQGTGA in the germline V gene. The CDR3 consists of 16 residues.